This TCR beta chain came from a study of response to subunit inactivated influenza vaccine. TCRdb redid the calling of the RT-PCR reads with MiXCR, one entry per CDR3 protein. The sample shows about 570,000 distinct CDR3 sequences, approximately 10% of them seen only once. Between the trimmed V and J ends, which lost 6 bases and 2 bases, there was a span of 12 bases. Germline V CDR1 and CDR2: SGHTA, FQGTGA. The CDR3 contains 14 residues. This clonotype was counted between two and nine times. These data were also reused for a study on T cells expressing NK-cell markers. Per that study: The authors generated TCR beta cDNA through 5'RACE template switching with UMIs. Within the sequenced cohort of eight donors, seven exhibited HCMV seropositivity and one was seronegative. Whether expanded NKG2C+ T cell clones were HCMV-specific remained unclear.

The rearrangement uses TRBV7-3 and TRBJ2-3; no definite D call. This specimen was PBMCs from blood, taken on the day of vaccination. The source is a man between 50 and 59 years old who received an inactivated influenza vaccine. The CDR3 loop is CASRKDQTTDTQYF. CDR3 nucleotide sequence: TGTGCCAGCAGGAAGGACCAGACCACAGATACGCAGTATTTT.